This note documents a single T cell receptor (beta chain) sequence. Its antigen target is currently unknown. No base qualities exist here, and no much larger clone lies one base off it. Each collaborating institution followed its own protocols to collect whole blood in K2EDTA tubes. Collaborator samples were shipped for TCRbeta analysis as frozen whole blood, isolated PBMCs, or DNA extracted from either sample type. The data stem from a study of blood T cell repertoires in COVID-19 (dated by TCRdb to the early 2020s). Regarding the research as a whole: Samples from collaborators originated in the United States, Italy and Spain and spanned both the acute and convalescent phases of COVID-19. The material from the prospective study consisted of cDNA or gDNA derived from T cells, B-cell-depleted T cells, or PBMCs. Deeply sampled blood TCRbeta repertoires from subjects exposed to, actively infected with, or recovered from COVID-19 were included in the dataset. The repertoires were made available in a free public database intended to serve as a resource for research on the immune response to SARS-CoV-2. Samples were obtained from the ongoing ImmuneRACE study (first 160 participants) and from 1,254 subjects provided by 6 global collaborators. Nearly every sample came with metadata listing a de-identified subject ID, COVID-19 status, age in years and sex. Where available, HLA class I and class II types were taken from metadata supplied by the sample provider and were not determined by assay-based typing. The paper's findings and limits, for the study overall: How much clinical and demographic metadata was included differed by source and by participant, and the metadata was provided uncurated.

TCRbeta CDR3 regions were amplified from genomic DNA using the immunoSEQ Assay, a bias-controlled multiplex PCR. Under the source paper's analysis protocol: The number of nucleated cells in each sample was estimated by amplification of reference gene primers within the assay. To quantify the absolute abundance of each unique TCRbeta CDR3 rearrangement, sequence reads were collapsed and filtered. Productive Simpson clonality was computed per sample as the square root of Simpson's diversity index over productive rearrangements. TCRdb took over this immuneACCESS table, retaining in-frame rearrangements with V and J assigned. Such tables are incomplete; in checked studies, under half of the missing clones stem from an unresolved V gene, and the remainder is unexplained. V and J calls and clone size follow that table, whereas D and trimming were derived from the DNA. The sample table lists about 130,000 clones, roughly three quarters of them with a count of one. Around 1.8% of the sample is in the top ten clones.

Based on the germline V gene, the CDR1 and CDR2 sequences are SGHRS and YFSETQ. V is pruned by 4 bases and J by 8 bases, leaving 6 bases of the junction without a gene match. Measured from the cysteine to the phenylalanine, the CDR3 is 13 residues long. Kept here is only the CDR3 DNA, which spans 39 bases and is read in frame from base 1. In this chain, TRBV5-1 is recombined with TRBJ2-5; TRBD1 lines up with 9 middle nucleotides. The clonotype originates from an older woman with acute or convalescent COVID-19. Sequencing used peripheral blood. The DNA sequence reads TGCGCCAGCAGCATGGGACAGGGCGAAACCCAGTACTTC. It codes for CASSMGQGETQYF.